Described below is a single T cell receptor beta chain sequence and its context. The data belong to a study of blood T cell repertoires in COVID-19. The wider study: COVID-19 samples from acute and convalescent phases originated in the United States, Italy and Spain.

In the original analysis: For nucleated cells, counts were estimated from reference gene primer amplification. The protocol was immunoSEQ multiplex PCR, while the TCRdb copy is restricted to in-frame clones and leaves out a portion. The D gene and trimming were derived from the DNA, and the V and J assignments and clone size from that table. The table has 100,000 to 110,000 clones, 80% seen once. Trimming shortened V by 0 bases and J by 8 bases, and 13 bases separated the two germline ends. Germline V gives CDR1 LGHDT, CDR2 YNNKEL (reference sequence). The CDR3 has 15 residues. The material sequenced was peripheral blood. The chain has TRBV3-1 (or the pseudogene TRBV3-2) and TRBJ2-2; tentative D call: TRBD2 (7 bases). This TCR was sampled from a woman in her 70s with acute or convalescent COVID-19. The CDR3 reads CASSQDAGARGELFF. As DNA, the CDR3 is TGTGCCAGCAGCCAAGATGCGGGGGCGCGGGGGGAGCTGTTTTTT.